This T cell receptor beta chain came from a study of identical twins. Study conclusions and caveats: There were fewer insertions in abundant cord blood beta clonotypes, but memory repertoires showed no such pattern.

This clonotype was seen a few times. The antigen is undetermined. One end of the junction fails to match germline, which may point to a read error. Carrying unique molecular identifiers, the cDNA also gained a universal primer site through template switching. TCRdb analysed the 5' RACE reads with MiXCR anew, one entry per CDR3 protein. The profile shows 1.5 million or so distinct CDR3 sequences, around 29% of them singletons. From germline, CDR1 is SGHRS and CDR2 YFSETQ. The CDR3 loop spans 14 amino acids. The sequenced sample was cord blood. The TCR sequence derives from a newborn girl in good health. The genes are TRBV5-1 and TRBJ2-1; tentatively, D is TRBD1 (6 bases). The CDR3 here is CAGSLQGTYNEQFF. In DNA, the CDR3 is TGCGCCGGCAGCTTACAGGGTACATACAATGAGCAGTTCTTC.